This T cell receptor (beta chain) was captured by sequencing in a study of tumor-infiltrating lymphocytes in primary liver carcinoma. Study at large: The patients included men and women who were aged 30 to 69 years.

Comment on this clonotype: The germline gene is not matched at one end of the junction; a read error may be the cause.

Making TCR beta cDNA involved approximately 0.5 ug total RNA and a constant-region primer. Slightly modified ARM-PCR with three nested multiplex PCR rounds yielded TCR beta libraries. The first two PCR rounds used TRBV1-TRBV30 forward primers with a C-beta reverse primer, nine to eleven cycles each. TCRdb analysed the multiplex PCR reads with MiXCR anew, one entry per CDR3 protein. Of 300,000 to 400,000 distinct CDR3 sequences listed, more than 55% were seen once; the top ten hold 9% to 10%. Germline DNA was also extracted, while the blood RNA originated from unsorted whole blood. CDR1 is SGHAT, CDR2 FQNNGV, per germline. The length of the CDR3 is 16 residues.

V usage is TRBV11-2 and J usage is TRBJ1-3, with D maybe TRBD1 (5 bases). The receptor was isolated from a man aged 40-49 years with primary liver carcinoma and hepatitis B virus infection. The sequenced material came from peripheral blood. In nucleotides, the CDR3 is TGTGCCAGCAGCCAGGGACGGATCTCCTCTGGAAACGCCATATATTTT. It specifies CASSQGRISSGNAIYF. The whole variable domain, remainder taken from reference TRBV11-2 and TRBJ1-3, is EAGVAQSPRYKIIEKRQSVAFWCNPISGHATLYWYQQILGQGPKLLIQFQNNGVVDDSQLPKDRFSAERLKGVDSTLKIQPAKLEDSAVYLCASSQGRISSGNAIYFGEGSWLTVV.